The 25 T cell receptor beta chains in this list originate from one sample, sequenced in a study of blood T cells in healthy people across ages. With a J-beta primer mix and a sample-barcoded 5' primer, a second PCR ran about 7 to 12 cycles. TCRdb reprocessed the 5' RACE reads with MiXCR, giving one entry per CDR3 protein. The data contain about 1.4 million distinct CDR3 sequences, roughly 59% of them seen just once; the ten biggest clones take up roughly 6.3%. Sequenced sample: blood. The receptors here all came from a young man in good health.

This chain joins TRBV19 and TRBJ2-1; D remains ambiguous. The CDR3 is 13 residues long. The germline V gene encodes CDR1 LNHDA and CDR2 SQIVND (reference sequence). Trimming left V 1 base short and J 3 bases short, with 4 bases between. In DNA, the CDR3 is TGTGCCAGTAGTATAGCCGACTACAATGAGCAGTTCTTC. This translates into CASSIADYNEQFF. Using reference TRBV19 and TRBJ2-1 for the parts outside the CDR3, the full variable domain is DGGITQSPKYLFRKEGQNVTLSCEQNLNHDAMYWYRQDPGQGLRLIYYSQIVNDFQKGDIAEGYSVSREKKESFPLTVTSAQKNPTAFYLCASSIADYNEQFFGPGTRLTVL.

The rearrangement joins TRBV6-2 or TRBV6-3 to TRBJ2-3, with TRBD2 identical over 9 bases. The CDR3 runs 20 residues. CDR1 is MNHEY, CDR2 SVGEGT, per germline. J gave up 0 bases and V 5 bases, and 18 bases lay outside the gene matches. CDR3 coding DNA: TGTGCCAGCAGTCACTGGGCTCGCGGATTAGCGGGAGATAGCACAGATACGCAGTATTTT. It yields the protein CASSHWARGLAGDSTDTQYF.

This clonotype has a handful of counts. The J gene is TRBJ1-6, the V gene TRBV7-2; no reliable D call. Trimming left V 1 base short and J 6 bases short, with 7 bases between. Germline CDR1 is SGHTA and CDR2 is FQGNSA. The CDR3 length is 14 residues. The CDR3 sequence: CASSLEQINSPLHF. CDR3 in DNA: TGTGCCAGCAGCTTAGAACAGATTAATTCACCCCTCCACTTT. The full variable domain, in which reference TRBV7-2 and TRBJ1-6 provide the parts outside the CDR3, is GAGVSQSPSNKVTEKGKDVELRCDPISGHTALYWYRQSLGQGLEFLIYFQGNSAPDKSGLPSDRFSAERTGGSVSTLTIQRTQQEDSAVYLCASSLEQINSPLHFGNGTRLTVT.

The V gene is TRBV7-2, the J gene TRBJ2-5, with TRBD2 identical over 12 bases. Germline V gene data show CDR1 as SGHTA and CDR2 as FQGNSA. Trimming took 5 bases from V and 2 from J; bases not matched to a gene: 3. There are 15 residues in the CDR3. CDR3 bases: TGTGCCAGCAGCGTTCTAGCGGGAGGGCAAGAGACCCAGTACTTC. Translation gives CASSVLAGGQETQYF.

This clonotype was recorded once. The gene calls are TRBV7-9 and TRBJ2-2; possibly TRBD2 for D (6 bases). Germline lookup yields CDR1 SEHNR and CDR2 FQNEAQ (reference sequence). The CDR3 is 17 amino acids. The germline V and J ends were trimmed by 2 bases and 2 bases, with 15 bases remaining between them. Here the CDR3 DNA reads TGTGCCAGCAGCTTAAGGCCGGTTAGCGGCAACACCGGGGAGCTGTTTTTT. Translating it yields CASSLRPVSGNTGELFF. Looking up the rest from reference TRBV7-9 and TRBJ2-2 gives the full variable domain: DTGVSQNPRHKITKRGQNVTFRCDPISEHNRLYWYRQTLGQGPEFLTYFQNEAQLEKSRLLSDRFSAERPKGSFSTLEIQRTEQGDSAMYLCASSLRPVSGNTGELFFGEGSRLTVL.

The table lists this clonotype with a count of one. V usage is TRBV19 and J usage is TRBJ2-1; D possibly corresponds to TRBD2 (5 bases). V was shortened by 4 bases and J by 3 bases, with 13 bases between the two germline ends. There are 15 residues in the CDR3. Germline V CDR1 and CDR2: LNHDA, SQIVND (reference sequence). CDR3 residues: CASSNRGFHYNEQFF. The CDR3, as DNA: TGTGCCAGTAGTAACCGCGGGTTCCACTACAATGAGCAGTTCTTC.

The chain is built from TRBV15 and TRBJ2-5; no definite D call. V was shortened by 0 bases and J by 5 bases, with 16 bases between the two germline ends. Germline CDR1 LNHNV, CDR2 YYDKDF (reference sequence). This CDR3 contains 16 residues. In DNA, the CDR3 is TGTGCCACCAGCAGAGATCGATCCCAGGTACTCGAGACCCAGTACTTC. Protein sequence: CATSRDRSQVLETQYF.

A remark on this clonotype: This could be a read error, since a much larger clone is one nucleotide away. The gene calls are TRBV6-1 and TRBJ2-5, with D tentatively TRBD2 (6 bases). The CDR3 totals 14 residues. Germline CDR1 and CDR2: MNHNS and SASEGT. The CDR3 loop is CASREGAGWETQYF. Written as DNA, the CDR3 is TGTGCCAGCAGGGAAGGGGCGGGATGGGAGACCCAGTACTTC.

The genes are TRBV15 and TRBJ1-5; no clear D gene. Germline CDR1 and CDR2: LNHNV and YYDKDF (reference sequence). V was cut by 3 bases and J by 2 bases, with 23 bases left in between. The CDR3 spans 19 residues. CDR3 bases: TGTGCCACCAGCAGCTATGTTATAAGTGGACGGGAGGGCAATCAGCCCCAGCATTTT. As protein: CATSSYVISGREGNQPQHF.

This rearrangement joins TRBV20-1 to TRBJ1-6; tentatively, D is TRBD1 (5 bases). The CDR3 has 16 residues. V dropped 6 bases and J dropped 4 bases, with 19 bases sitting between them. Germline assignment: CDR1 DFQATT and CDR2 SNEGSKA (reference sequence). The CDR3: CSADTTQGRYNSPLHF. In DNA, the CDR3 is TGCAGTGCGGATACTACTCAGGGAAGATATAATTCACCCCTCCACTTT.

The chain couples TRBV20-1 to TRBJ2-7; possible D gene TRBD2, 6 bases. Per the germline V gene, CDR1 is DFQATT and CDR2 is SNEGSKA (reference sequence). This CDR3 is 15 amino acids long. Trimming stripped 3 bases from V and 2 bases from J, with 17 bases between. The CDR3 sequence: CSASIGGYGAYEQYF. As DNA, the CDR3 is TGCAGTGCTAGTATCGGGGGTTACGGTGCCTACGAGCAGTACTTC.

V gene TRBV10-3 combines with J gene TRBJ2-5; D uncertain. CDR1 and CDR2 (germline): ENHRY, SYGVKD. V was pared by 3 bases and J by 4 bases, with 6 bases between. This CDR3 region has 12 residues. CDR3: CAISDSAETQYF. The CDR3 DNA reads as TGTGCCATCAGTGACTCCGCAGAGACCCAGTACTTC.

This sequence joins TRBV29-1 and TRBJ2-7, with 8 bases identical to TRBD2. The J call may be incorrect, as the DNA end agrees better with TRBJ2-5. The germline V gene encodes CDR1 SQVTM and CDR2 ANQGSEA. CDR3 length equals 12 residues. The CDR3 DNA sequence: TGCACCTCTATCGGGGGGGAAGAGACCCAGTACTTC. It codes for CTSIGGEETQYF.

The chain joins TRBV24-1 to TRBJ2-2; no reliable D call. The V end was cut by 7 bases, the J end by 2 bases, with 10 bases between. Germline CDR1 and CDR2: KGHDR and SFDVKD. CDR3 length: 14 amino acids. The DNA of the CDR3 is TGTGCCACCAGATCAAACGTCAACACCGGGGAGCTGTTTTTT. Translating it yields CATRSNVNTGELFF.

Concerning this clonotype itself: One junction end does not reproduce the germline sequence, and a read error may be involved. The CDR3 region has the DNA TGCAGTGCTAGAGCTTGGTCCAGGGAGTACTTC. Protein product: CSARAWSREYF. J is TRBJ2-1 and V is TRBV20-1; D is possibly TRBD1 or TRBD2 (5 bases each). This CDR3 contains 11 residues. Germline V CDR1 and CDR2: DFQATT, SNEGSKA (reference sequence).

This clonotype was detected only once. J is TRBJ1-2 and V is TRBV6-6, with D tentatively TRBD1 (5 bases). CDR1 and CDR2 from the germline V gene are MNHNY and SVGAGI (reference sequence). This CDR3 spans 13 amino acids. V was pared by 6 bases and J by 8 bases, with 16 bases between. The DNA of the CDR3 is TGTGCCAGCAGGACTCCAGGGTTATGGGGCTACACCTTC. This encodes CASRTPGLWGYTF.

The V gene is TRBV5-1, the J gene TRBJ2-3; TRBD2 matches at 8 bases. The CDR3 length is 20 residues. V was pared by 7 bases and J by 0 bases, with 22 bases of the junction left unmatched. CDR1 SGHRS and CDR2 YFSETQ come from the germline V gene. CDR3 DNA sequence: TGCGCCAGCTTGGGAGTAGCTCGCGGGTTGAGCGGGGGTAGCACAGATACGCAGTATTTT. As protein: CASLGVARGLSGGSTDTQYF.

The CDR3 coding sequence is TGTGCCAGCAGCGACCGACGGGGACAGGGTGACACAGATACGCAGTATTTT. This translates into CASSDRRGQGDTDTQYF. The rearrangement uses TRBV9 and TRBJ2-3, with 9 bases aligning to TRBD1. The V gene's germline CDR1 is SGDLS and CDR2 YYNGEE. The CDR3 extends over 17 amino acids. V lost 3 bases, J lost 2 bases, and 10 bases stayed unmatched.

The CDR3 protein is CASSEGWGSSFF. The CDR3 nucleotides are TGTGCCAGCAGTGAAGGTTGGGGGTCTTCTTTCTTT. V and J are TRBV6-1 and TRBJ1-1, with D maybe TRBD1 (5 bases). CDR3 length equals 12 residues. CDR1 is MNHNS and CDR2 is SASEGT in the germline V gene. Trimming removed 1 base at V and 12 bases at J, with 12 bases between.

The count of this clonotype is one. The J gene is TRBJ2-7, the V gene TRBV20-1, with D maybe TRBD2 (6 bases). Germline V gene data show CDR1 as DFQATT and CDR2 as SNEGSKA (reference sequence). V lost 6 bases, J lost 3 bases, and 18 bases lay in between. The CDR3 runs to 14 residues. Here the CDR3 reads CSAHGLGGFYEQYF. Written as DNA, the CDR3 is TGCAGTGCCCATGGACTGGGAGGATTCTACGAGCAGTACTTC.

J is TRBJ1-1 and V is TRBV11-2; D unclear. CDR3 size: 12 residues. Germline lookup yields CDR1 SGHAT and CDR2 FQNNGV. Trimming took off 5 bases at V and 5 bases at J, with 9 bases between the two ends. CDR3 residues: CASSLQETEAFF. CDR3 bases: TGTGCCAGCAGCCTCCAGGAGACTGAAGCTTTCTTT.

The CDR3: CASSLGRQGLHNEQFF. The CDR3 DNA is TGTGCCAGCTCACTGGGCCGACAGGGTCTCCACAATGAGCAGTTCTTC. The chain employs TRBV18 and TRBJ2-1; TRBD1 matches at 7 bases. CDR3 length: 16 residues. Per the germline V gene, CDR1 is KGHSH and CDR2 is LQKENI. Unmatched junction bases numbered 11, after V lost 4 bases and J lost 5 bases.

Regarding this clonotype: One junction end does not reproduce the germline sequence, and a read error may be involved. The chain carries TRBV15 and TRBJ2-3; a weak D match, TRBD1 (6 bases). Germline assignment: CDR1 LNHNV and CDR2 YYDKDF (reference sequence). This CDR3 has 14 residues. The CDR3 sequence is CTTSREGTRDTQYF. The CDR3 DNA is TGTACCACCAGCAGAGAAGGGACACGCGATACGCAGTATTTT. Together with reference TRBV15 and TRBJ2-3, the CDR3 gives the full variable domain: DAMVIQNPRYQVTQFGKPVTLSCSQTLNHNVMYWYQQKSSQAPKLLFHYYDKDFNNEADTPDNFQSRRPNTSFCFLDIRSPGLGDTAMYLCTTSREGTRDTQYFGPGTRLTVL.

The chain links TRBV20-1 to TRBJ2-1, with D hard to call. Germline CDR1 and CDR2: DFQATT and SNEGSKA (reference sequence). The CDR3 is made up of 11 amino acids. Trimming took 2 bases from V and 12 from J, leaving 11 bases between them. The CDR3 spells CSARNSRRQFF. The DNA of the CDR3 is TGCAGTGCTAGAAATTCTAGACGGCAGTTCTTC.

Only a few counts were recorded for this clonotype. The V call is TRBV9, the J call TRBJ1-1; tentatively, D is TRBD1 (5 bases). The CDR3 is 13 residues long. Trimming took off 6 bases at V and 0 bases at J, with 9 bases between the two ends. Germline lookup yields CDR1 SGDLS and CDR2 YYNGEE. CDR3 residues: CASKGTLNTEAFF. DNA of the CDR3: TGTGCCAGCAAAGGGACGCTGAACACTGAAGCTTTCTTT.